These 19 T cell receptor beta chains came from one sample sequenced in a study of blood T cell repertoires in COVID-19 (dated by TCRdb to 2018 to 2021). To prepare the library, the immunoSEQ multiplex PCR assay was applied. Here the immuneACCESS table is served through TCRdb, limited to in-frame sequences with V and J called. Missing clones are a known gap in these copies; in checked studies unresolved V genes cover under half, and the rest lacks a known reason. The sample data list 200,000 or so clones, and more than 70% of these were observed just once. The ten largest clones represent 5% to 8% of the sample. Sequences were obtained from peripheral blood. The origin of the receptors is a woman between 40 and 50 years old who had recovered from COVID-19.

The CDR3 reads CASSSQTGRWGNTIYF. The CDR3 DNA sequence: TGTGCCAGCAGTTCGCAGACAGGGCGGTGGGGAAACACCATATATTTT. The chain links TRBV2 to TRBJ1-3; TRBD1 agrees at 7 bases. This CDR3 comprises 16 residues. V was clipped by 5 bases and J by 4 bases; unmatched bases: 11. The germline V gene encodes CDR1 SNHLY and CDR2 FYNNEI.

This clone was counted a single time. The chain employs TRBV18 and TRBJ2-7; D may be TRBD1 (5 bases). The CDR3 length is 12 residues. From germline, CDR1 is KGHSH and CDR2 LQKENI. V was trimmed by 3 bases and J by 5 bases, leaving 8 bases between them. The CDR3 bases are TGTGCCAGCTCACCCAGGGCGAACGAGCAGTACTTC. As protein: CASSPRANEQYF.

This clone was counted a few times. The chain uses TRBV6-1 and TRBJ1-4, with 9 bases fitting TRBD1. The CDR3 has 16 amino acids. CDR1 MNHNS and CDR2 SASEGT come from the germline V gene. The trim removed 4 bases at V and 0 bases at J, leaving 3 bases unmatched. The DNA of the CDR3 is TGTGCCAGCAGTGGGGGACAGGGCGCAACTAATGAAAAACTGTTTTTT. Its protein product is CASSGGQGATNEKLFF.

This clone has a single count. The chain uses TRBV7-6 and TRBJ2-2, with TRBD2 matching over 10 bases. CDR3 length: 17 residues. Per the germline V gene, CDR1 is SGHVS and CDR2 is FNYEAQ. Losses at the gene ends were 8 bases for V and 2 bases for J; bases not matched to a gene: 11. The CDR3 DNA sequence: TGTGCCAGCCACCCCGCAGCGGGAGGGACCAACACCGGGGAGCTGTTTTTT. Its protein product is CASHPAAGGTNTGELFF. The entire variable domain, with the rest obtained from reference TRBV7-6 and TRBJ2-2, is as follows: GAGVSQSPRYKVTKRGQDVALRCDPISGHVSLYWYRQALGQGPEFLTYFNYEAQQDKSGLPNDRFSAERPEGSISTLTIQRTEQRDSAMYRCASHPAAGGTNTGELFFGEGSRLTVL.

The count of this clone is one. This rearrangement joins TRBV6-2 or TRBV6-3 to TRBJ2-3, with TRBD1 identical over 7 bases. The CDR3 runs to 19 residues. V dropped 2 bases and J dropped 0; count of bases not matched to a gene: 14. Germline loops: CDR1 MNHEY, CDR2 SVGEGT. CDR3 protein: CASSYPGTVLSSSTDTQYF. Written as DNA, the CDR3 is TGTGCCAGCAGTTACCCCGGGACAGTCTTGTCCTCTAGCACAGATACGCAGTATTTT.

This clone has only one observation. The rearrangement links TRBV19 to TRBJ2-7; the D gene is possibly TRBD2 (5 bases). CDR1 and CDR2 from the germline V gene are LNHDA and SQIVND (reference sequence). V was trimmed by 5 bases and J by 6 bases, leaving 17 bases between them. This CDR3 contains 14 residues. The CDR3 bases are TGTGCCAGTAGTCGCTCCCCAGCGGTGGGCGAGCAGTACTTC. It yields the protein CASSRSPAVGEQYF.

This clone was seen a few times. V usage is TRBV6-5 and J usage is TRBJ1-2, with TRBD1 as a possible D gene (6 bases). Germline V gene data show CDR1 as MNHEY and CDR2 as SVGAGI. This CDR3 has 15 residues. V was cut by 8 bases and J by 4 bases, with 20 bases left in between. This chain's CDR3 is CASGGLTGRGYGYTF. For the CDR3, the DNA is TGTGCCAGCGGGGGCCTCACCGGGCGCGGCTATGGCTACACCTTC.

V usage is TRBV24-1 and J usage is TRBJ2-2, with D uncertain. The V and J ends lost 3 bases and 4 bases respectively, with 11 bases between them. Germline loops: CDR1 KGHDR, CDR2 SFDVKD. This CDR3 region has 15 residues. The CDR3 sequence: CATSDIQTRTGELFF. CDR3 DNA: TGTGCCACCAGTGATATACAGACGCGCACCGGGGAGCTGTTTTTT.

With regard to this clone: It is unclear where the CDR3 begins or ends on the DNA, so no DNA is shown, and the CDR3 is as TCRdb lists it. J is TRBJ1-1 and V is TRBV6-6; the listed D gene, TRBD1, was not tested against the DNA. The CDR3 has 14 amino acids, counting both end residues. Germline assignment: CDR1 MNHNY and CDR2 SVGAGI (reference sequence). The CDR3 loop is CASILAGMNTEAFF.

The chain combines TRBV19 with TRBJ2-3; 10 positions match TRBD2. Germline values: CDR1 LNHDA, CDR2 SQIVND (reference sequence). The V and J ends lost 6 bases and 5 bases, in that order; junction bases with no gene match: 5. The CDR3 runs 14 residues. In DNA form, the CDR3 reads TGTGCCAGTAGGAGCGGGAGGGCCGTAGATACGCAGTATTTT. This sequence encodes CASRSGRAVDTQYF.

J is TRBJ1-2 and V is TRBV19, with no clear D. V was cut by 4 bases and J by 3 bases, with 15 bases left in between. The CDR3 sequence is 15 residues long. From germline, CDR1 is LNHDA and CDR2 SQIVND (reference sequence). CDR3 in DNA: TGTGCCAGTAGTACCCCGGGAGTCAGGCACTATGGCTACACCTTC. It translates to CASSTPGVRHYGYTF.

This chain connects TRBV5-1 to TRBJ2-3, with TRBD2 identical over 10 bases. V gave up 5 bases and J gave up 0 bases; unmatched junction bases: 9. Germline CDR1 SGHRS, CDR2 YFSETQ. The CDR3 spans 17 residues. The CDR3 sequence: CASRYLAGVSSTDTQYF. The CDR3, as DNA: TGCGCCAGCAGATATCTAGCGGGAGTGTCAAGCACAGATACGCAGTATTTT.

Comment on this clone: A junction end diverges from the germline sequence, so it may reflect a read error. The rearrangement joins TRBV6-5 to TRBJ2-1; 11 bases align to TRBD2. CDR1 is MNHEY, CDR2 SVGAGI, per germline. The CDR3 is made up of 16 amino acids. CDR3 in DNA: TGTGCCAGCAGTTACTCGAGTAGCGGGAGGGGTAATGAACAGTTCTTC. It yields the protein CASSYSSSGRGNEQFF.

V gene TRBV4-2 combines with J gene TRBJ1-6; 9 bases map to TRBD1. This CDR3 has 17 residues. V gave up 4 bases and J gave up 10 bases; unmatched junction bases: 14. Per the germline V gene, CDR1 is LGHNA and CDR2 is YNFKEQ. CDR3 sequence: CASSPSARDRASSPLHF. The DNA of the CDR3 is TGTGCCAGCAGCCCATCTGCTCGGGACAGGGCGAGCTCACCCCTCCACTTT.

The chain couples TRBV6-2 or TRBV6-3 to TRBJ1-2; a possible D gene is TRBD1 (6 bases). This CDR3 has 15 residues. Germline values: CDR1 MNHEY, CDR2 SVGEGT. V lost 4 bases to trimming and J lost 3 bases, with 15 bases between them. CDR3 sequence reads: CASSLRGARDYGYTF. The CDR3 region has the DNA TGTGCCAGCAGTTTGCGGGGGGCTCGGGACTATGGCTACACCTTC.

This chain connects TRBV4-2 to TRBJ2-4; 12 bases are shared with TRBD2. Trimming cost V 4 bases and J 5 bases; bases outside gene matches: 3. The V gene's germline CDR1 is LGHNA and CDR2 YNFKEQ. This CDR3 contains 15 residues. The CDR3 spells CASSLRTSGENIQYF. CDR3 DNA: TGTGCCAGCAGCCTGCGGACTAGCGGGGAAAACATTCAGTACTTC.

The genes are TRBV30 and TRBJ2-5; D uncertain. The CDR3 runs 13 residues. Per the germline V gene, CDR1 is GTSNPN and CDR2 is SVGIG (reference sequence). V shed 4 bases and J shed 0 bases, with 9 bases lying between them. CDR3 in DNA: TGTGCCTGGATTACACAGTACCAAGAGACCCAGTACTTC. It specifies CAWITQYQETQYF.

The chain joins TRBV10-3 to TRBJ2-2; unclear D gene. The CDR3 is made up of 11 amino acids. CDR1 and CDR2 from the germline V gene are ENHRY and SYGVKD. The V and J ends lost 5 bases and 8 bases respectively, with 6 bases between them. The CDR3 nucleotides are TGTGCCATCAGTCCCAATGGGGAGCTGTTTTTT. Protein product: CAISPNGELFF.

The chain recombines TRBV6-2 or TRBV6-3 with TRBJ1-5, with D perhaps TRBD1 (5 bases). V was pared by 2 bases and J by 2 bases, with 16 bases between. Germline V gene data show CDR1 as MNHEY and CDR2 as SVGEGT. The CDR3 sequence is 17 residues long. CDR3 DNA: TGTGCCAGCAGTTACCCTCCCGGGGCGGGGGGCAATCAGCCCCAGCATTTT. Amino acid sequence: CASSYPPGAGGNQPQHF.